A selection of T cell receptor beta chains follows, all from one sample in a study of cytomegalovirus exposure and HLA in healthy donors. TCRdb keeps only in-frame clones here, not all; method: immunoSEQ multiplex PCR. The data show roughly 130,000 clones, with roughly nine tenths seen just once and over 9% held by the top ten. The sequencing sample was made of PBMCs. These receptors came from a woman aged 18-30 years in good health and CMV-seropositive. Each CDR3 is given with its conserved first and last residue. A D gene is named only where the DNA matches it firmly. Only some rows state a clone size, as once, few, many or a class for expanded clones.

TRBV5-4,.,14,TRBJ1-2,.,TGTGCCAGCAGCTTGGCCAGGGAGGTCTATGGCTACACCTTC,CASSLAREVYGYTF
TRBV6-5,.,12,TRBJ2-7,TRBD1,TGTGCCATCAGTGGTGACAGGGACGAGCAGTACTTC,CAISGDRDEQYF
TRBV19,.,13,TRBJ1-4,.,TGTGCCAGTAATTGGCGGAGTAATGAAAAACTGTTTTTT,CASNWRSNEKLFF
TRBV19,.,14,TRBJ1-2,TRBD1,TGTGCCAGTAGTCCGGACAGGGGGAACTATGGCTACACCTTC,CASSPDRGNYGYTF
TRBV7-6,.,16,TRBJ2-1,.,TGTGCCAGCAGCTTAAATGGGGGCTTGGGCGACAATGAGCAGTTCTTC,CASSLNGGLGDNEQFF
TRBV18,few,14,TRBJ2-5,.,TGTGCCAGCTCACCTGGTGCCGCCGGAGAGACCCAGTACTTC,CASSPGAAGETQYF
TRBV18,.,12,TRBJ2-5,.,TGTGCCAGCTCACCTTCCCGGGAGACCCAGTACTTC,CASSPSRETQYF
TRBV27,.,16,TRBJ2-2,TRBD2,TGTGCCAGCAGTTCTCCGGGACTACTGAACACCGGGGAGCTGTTTTTT,CASSSPGLLNTGELFF
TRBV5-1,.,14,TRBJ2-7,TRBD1,TGCGCCAGCAGCACCGGGACAGCTCTTTACGAGCAGTACTTC,CASSTGTALYEQYF
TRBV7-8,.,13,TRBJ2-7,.,TGTGCCAGCAGCTTAGCGGAAAAAAGGACTCTGTACTTC,CASSLAEKRTLYF
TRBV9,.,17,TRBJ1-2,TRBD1,TGTGCCAGCAGCGTAGGCTCTGTGGGACAGGGCGGTAATGGCTACACCTTC,CASSVGSVGQGGNGYTF
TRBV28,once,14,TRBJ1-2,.,TGTGCCAGCAGTTTCTGGGAGATAAACTATGGCTACACCTTC,CASSFWEINYGYTF